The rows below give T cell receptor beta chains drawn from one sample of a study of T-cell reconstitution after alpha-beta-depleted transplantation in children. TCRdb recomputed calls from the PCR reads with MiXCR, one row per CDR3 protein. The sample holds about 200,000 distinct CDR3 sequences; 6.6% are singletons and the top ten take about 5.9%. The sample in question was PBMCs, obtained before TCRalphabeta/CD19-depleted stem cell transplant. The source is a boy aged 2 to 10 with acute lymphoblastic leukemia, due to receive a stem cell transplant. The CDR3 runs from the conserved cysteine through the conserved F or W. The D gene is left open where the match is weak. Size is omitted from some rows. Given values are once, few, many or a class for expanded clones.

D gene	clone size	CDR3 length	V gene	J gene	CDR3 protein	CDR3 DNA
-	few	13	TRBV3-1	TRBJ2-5	CASRKVHQETQYF	TGTGCCAGCAGAAAGGTACACCAAGAGACCCAGTACTTC
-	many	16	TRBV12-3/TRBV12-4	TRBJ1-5	CASSPRVGSSNQPQHF	TGTGCCAGCAGTCCCCGCGTCGGTTCTAGCAATCAGCCCCAGCATTTT
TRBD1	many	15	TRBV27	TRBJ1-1	CASRDRGQVNTEAFF	TGTGCCAGCAGGGACAGGGGGCAGGTGAACACTGAAGCTTTCTTT
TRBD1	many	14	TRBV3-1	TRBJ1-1	CASSQGTGNTEAFF	TGTGCCAGCAGCCAAGGGACAGGGAACACTGAAGCTTTCTTT
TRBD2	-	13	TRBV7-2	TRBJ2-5	CASLPAGGETQYF	TGTGCCAGCCTGCCTGCGGGGGGAGAGACCCAGTACTTC
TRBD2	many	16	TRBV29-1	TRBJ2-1	CSVTSSGRARYNEQFF	TGCAGCGTTACCTCTAGCGGGAGGGCCCGGTACAATGAGCAGTTCTTC
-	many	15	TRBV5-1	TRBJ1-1	CASSLAPGVNTEAFF	TGCGCCAGCAGCTTGGCTCCGGGGGTGAACACTGAAGCTTTCTTT
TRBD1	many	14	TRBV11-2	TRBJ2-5	CASSLDRGGETQYF	TGTGCCAGCAGTCTAGACAGGGGGGGAGAGACCCAGTACTTC
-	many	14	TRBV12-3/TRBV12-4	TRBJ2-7	CASSLAGDNYEQYF	TGTGCCAGCAGTTTAGCGGGAGATAACTACGAGCAGTACTTC
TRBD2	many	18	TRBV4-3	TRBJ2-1	CASSLPGTSGRAVNEQFF	TGCGCCAGCAGCCTCCCCGGGACTAGCGGGAGGGCCGTCAATGAGCAGTTCTTC
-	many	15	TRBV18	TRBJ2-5	CASSPPPGYQETQYF	TGTGCCAGCTCACCACCGCCTGGGTACCAAGAGACCCAGTACTTC
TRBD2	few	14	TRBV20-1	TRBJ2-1	CSVEGLAGHNEQFF	TGCAGTGTAGAAGGACTAGCGGGGCACAATGAGCAGTTCTTC
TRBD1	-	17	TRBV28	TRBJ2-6	CASSYRQGASGANVLTF	TGTGCCAGCAGTTACAGACAGGGGGCGTCTGGGGCCAACGTCCTGACTTTC
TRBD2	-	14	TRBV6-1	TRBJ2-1	CATGGLAGYNEQFF	TGTGCCACCGGGGGGCTAGCGGGATACAATGAGCAGTTCTTC
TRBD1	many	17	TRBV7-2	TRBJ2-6	CASTLTGFLSGANVLTF	TGTGCCAGCACCTTGACAGGGTTCCTCTCTGGGGCCAACGTCCTGACTTTC
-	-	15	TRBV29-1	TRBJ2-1	CSAATDESPYNEQFF	TGCAGCGCCGCGACAGACGAGTCGCCCTACAATGAGCAGTTCTTC
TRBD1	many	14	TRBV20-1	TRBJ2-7	CSARDRDRVVEQYF	TGCAGTGCTAGAGATAGAGACAGGGTAGTCGAGCAGTACTTC
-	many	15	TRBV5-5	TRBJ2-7	CASSFMPVHSYEQYF	TGTGCCAGCAGCTTTATGCCCGTACACTCCTACGAGCAGTACTTC
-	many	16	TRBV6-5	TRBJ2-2	CASSYGLAPNTGELFF	TGTGCCAGCAGTTACGGTCTCGCCCCTAACACCGGGGAGCTGTTTTTT
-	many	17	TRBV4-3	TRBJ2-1	CASSQWRTTFTYNEQFF	TGCGCCAGCAGCCAATGGCGGACTACCTTTACCTACAATGAGCAGTTCTTC
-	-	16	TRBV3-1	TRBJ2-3	CASSQFVAELTDTQYF	TGTGCCAGCAGCCAATTCGTAGCCGAACTTACAGATACGCAGTATTTT
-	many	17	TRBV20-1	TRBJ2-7	CSALDRGAGDRRYEQYF	TGCAGTGCGCTGGACAGGGGAGCGGGGGATCGGAGGTACGAGCAGTACTTC
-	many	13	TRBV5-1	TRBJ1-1	CASSPHGNTEAFF	TGCGCCAGCAGCCCCCACGGGAACACTGAAGCTTTCTTT
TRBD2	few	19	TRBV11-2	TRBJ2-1	CASSLLAGVGLGSYNEQFF	TGTGCCAGCAGCTTACTAGCGGGAGTTGGCTTGGGCTCCTACAATGAGCAGTTCTTC
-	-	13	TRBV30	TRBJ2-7	CAWSVGLPRSQYF	TGTGCCTGGAGTGTTGGACTTCCCAGGTCGCAGTACTTC
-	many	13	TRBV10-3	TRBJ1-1	CAISKTRDTEAFF	TGTGCCATCAGTAAGACCAGGGACACTGAAGCTTTCTTT
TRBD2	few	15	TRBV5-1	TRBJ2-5	CASSSSTLAGGTQYF	TGCGCCAGCAGCTCCTCCACACTAGCGGGGGGCACCCAGTACTTC
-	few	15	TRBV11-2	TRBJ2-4	CASSRRGGEGSIQYF	TGTGCCAGCAGCCGAAGGGGGGGGGAAGGGAGCATTCAGTACTTC
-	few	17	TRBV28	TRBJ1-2	CASSDNFLNPVGYGYTF	TGTGCCAGCAGCGACAACTTTCTCAACCCTGTTGGCTATGGCTACACCTTC
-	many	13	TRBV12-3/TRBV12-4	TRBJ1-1	CASSSGPNTEAFF	TGTGCCAGCAGTTCGGGTCCGAACACTGAAGCTTTCTTT
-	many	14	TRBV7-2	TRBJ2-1	CASSWRTDPMGQFF	TGTGCCAGCAGCTGGAGGACGGACCCCATGGGGCAGTTCTTC
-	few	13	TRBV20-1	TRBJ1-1	CSAGRGANTEAFF	TGCAGTGCGGGGAGGGGGGCGAACACTGAAGCTTTCTTT
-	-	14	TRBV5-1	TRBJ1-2	CASSLAKNNYGYTF	TGCGCCAGCAGCTTGGCAAAGAATAACTATGGCTACACCTTC
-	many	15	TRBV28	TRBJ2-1	CASSQFFGGHREQFF	TGTGCCAGCAGTCAATTTTTCGGGGGGCACCGGGAGCAGTTCTTC
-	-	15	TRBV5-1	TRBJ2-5	CASSFSGLNQETQYF	TGCGCCAGCAGCTTTAGTGGTCTCAACCAAGAGACCCAGTACTTC
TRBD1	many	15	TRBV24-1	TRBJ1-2	CATSDRDRGGGGYTF	TGTGCCACCAGTGACAGGGACAGGGGTGGTGGTGGCTACACCTTC
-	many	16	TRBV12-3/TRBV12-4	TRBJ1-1	CASSPHRKGANTEAFF	TGTGCCAGCAGTCCACACAGGAAGGGTGCGAACACTGAAGCTTTCTTT
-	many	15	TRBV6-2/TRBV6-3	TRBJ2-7	CASSYSGTGSYEQYF	TGTGCCAGCAGTTACTCTGGGACGGGTTCCTACGAGCAGTACTTC
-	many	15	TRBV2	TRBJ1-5	CASSASGVADQPQHF	TGTGCCAGCAGTGCCTCCGGAGTAGCAGATCAGCCCCAGCATTTT
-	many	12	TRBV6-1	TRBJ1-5	CASSVGPQPQHF	TGTGCCAGCAGCGTGGGGCCACAGCCCCAGCATTTT
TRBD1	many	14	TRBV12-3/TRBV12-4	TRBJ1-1	CASSHDRANTEAFF	TGTGCCAGCAGCCACGACAGGGCGAACACTGAAGCTTTCTTT
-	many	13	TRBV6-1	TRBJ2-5	CASSPPGGETQYF	TGTGCCAGCAGTCCGCCCGGGGGAGAGACCCAGTACTTC
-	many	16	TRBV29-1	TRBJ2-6	CSVRQGIPSGANVLTF	TGCAGCGTTCGGCAGGGAATACCCTCTGGGGCCAACGTCCTGACTTTC
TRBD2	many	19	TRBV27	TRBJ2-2	CASRPKRIAGVLNTGELFF	TGTGCCAGCAGGCCCAAGAGGATAGCGGGGGTGCTGAACACCGGGGAGCTGTTTTTT
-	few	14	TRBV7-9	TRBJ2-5	CASSPRTLPETQYF	TGTGCCAGCAGCCCTCGGACATTGCCAGAGACCCAGTACTTC
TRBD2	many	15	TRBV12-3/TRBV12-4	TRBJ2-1	CASSLGGALDNEQFF	TGTGCCAGCAGTTTGGGAGGGGCGCTGGACAATGAGCAGTTCTTC
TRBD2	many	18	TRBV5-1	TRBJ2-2	CASSSGGLAAANTGELFF	TGCGCCAGCAGCTCTGGAGGACTAGCGGCCGCGAACACCGGGGAGCTGTTTTTT
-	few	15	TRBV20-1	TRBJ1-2	CSARDRGEYRNGYTF	TGCAGTGCTAGAGATCGTGGAGAGTACAGAAATGGCTACACCTTC
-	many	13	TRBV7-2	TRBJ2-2	CASSLIFTGELFF	TGTGCCAGCAGCTTAATTTTTACCGGGGAGCTGTTTTTT
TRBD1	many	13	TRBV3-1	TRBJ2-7	CASSRTGGSEQYF	TGTGCCAGCAGCCGGACAGGGGGTAGCGAGCAGTACTTC
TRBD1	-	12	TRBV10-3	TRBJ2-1	CAIGQGANEQFF	TGTGCCATTGGACAGGGGGCAAATGAGCAGTTCTTC
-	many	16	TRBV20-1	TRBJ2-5	CSATNPRPANQETQYF	TGCAGTGCTACAAACCCACGGCCAGCGAACCAAGAGACCCAGTACTTC
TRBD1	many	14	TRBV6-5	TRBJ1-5	CASSLGQGSQPQHF	TGTGCCAGCAGTTTAGGACAGGGGAGTCAGCCCCAGCATTTT
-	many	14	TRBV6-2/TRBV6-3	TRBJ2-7	CASTLGGYSYEQYF	TGTGCCAGCACCCTCGGGGGATACTCCTACGAGCAGTACTTC
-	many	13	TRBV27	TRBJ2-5	CASSLLVGETQYF	TGTGCCAGCAGTTTATTAGTGGGAGAGACCCAGTACTTC
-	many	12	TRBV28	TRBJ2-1	CASSYSVGEQFF	TGTGCCAGCAGTTACAGCGTCGGTGAGCAGTTCTTC
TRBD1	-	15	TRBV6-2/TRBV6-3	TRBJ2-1	CASTRSRTGWVEQFF	TGTGCCAGCACCCGGAGCAGGACAGGATGGGTTGAGCAGTTCTTC
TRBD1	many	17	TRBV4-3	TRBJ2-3	CASSQGPAGGWTDTQYF	TGCGCCAGCAGCCAAGGGCCGGCAGGGGGCTGGACAGATACGCAGTATTTT
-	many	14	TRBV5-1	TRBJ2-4	CASRPRTSDREQYF	TGCGCCAGCAGACCGAGGACAAGTGACCGAGAACAGTACTTC